These 11 T cell receptor beta chains originate from one sample sequenced in a study of T-cell memory formation after mild COVID-19. In TCRdb, the 5' RACE reads were re-called with MiXCR into one record per CDR3 protein. Here the sample spans fewer than 650,000 distinct CDR3 sequences, about 18% being singletons. Sequences were obtained from PBMCs or a T cell subset sorted from them (not recorded which). The receptors here all came from an adult woman who had mild COVID-19 (a few samples of this study predate the infection). Cell type and time point are not known.

This clonotype was observed at least ten times. The chain links TRBV18 to TRBJ1-2, with 7 bases that match TRBD1. V was pared by 1 base and J by 3 bases, with 2 bases of the junction left unmatched. The CDR3 runs to 14 residues. Germline values: CDR1 KGHSH, CDR2 LQKENI. CDR3 bases: TGTGCCAGCTCACCACAGGGGGCGGACTATGGCTACACCTTC. The encoded protein is CASSPQGADYGYTF. Based on the CDR3 plus reference TRBV18 and TRBJ1-2, the full variable domain is NAGVMQNPRHLVRRRGQEARLRCSPMKGHSHVYWYRQLPEEGLKFMVYLQKENIIDESGMPKERFSAEFPKEGPSILRIQQVVRGDSAAYFCASSPQGADYGYTFGSGTRLTVV.

This clonotype was observed a handful of times. The chain couples TRBV24-1 to TRBJ1-5, with D unresolved. Trimming cost V 4 bases and J 0 bases, with 12 bases left between them. The germline V gene has CDR1 KGHDR and CDR2 SFDVKD. CDR3 length equals 16 residues. CDR3 region: CATSDSDGFSNQPQHF. CDR3 nucleotides: TGTGCCACCAGTGACTCCGACGGATTTAGCAATCAGCCCCAGCATTTT.

The V gene is TRBV12-3 or TRBV12-4, the J gene TRBJ2-3; possible D gene TRBD2, 6 bases. V was shortened by 3 bases and J by 2 bases, with 9 bases between the two germline ends. The CDR3 spans 14 residues. The CDR3 DNA reads TGTGCCAGCAGTTTGTGGGGGGTCACAGATACGCAGTATTTT. Its translation is CASSLWGVTDTQYF.

This clonotype has just one count. The chain employs TRBV7-8 and TRBJ2-3, with D perhaps given as TRBD1 or TRBD2 (5 bases each). Trimming took 2 bases from V and 3 from J, leaving 9 bases between them. CDR1 and CDR2 from the germline V gene are SGHVS and FQNEAQ. The CDR3 extends over 14 amino acids. CDR3 nucleotides: TGTGCCAGCAGCTTAAATTGGGGGACAGATACGCAGTATTTT. This codes for CASSLNWGTDTQYF.

This clonotype showed up just a few times. The chain has TRBV7-9 and TRBJ2-3; D is undetermined. The CDR3 has 13 residues. Per germline, CDR1 SEHNR and CDR2 FQNEAQ (reference sequence). Deletions cut 3 bases from V and 10 bases from J, with 14 bases between. CDR3 sequence: CASSLYLDVAQYF. DNA of the CDR3: TGTGCCAGCAGCTTGTATCTCGACGTGGCGCAGTATTTT.

This clonotype occurred a few times. V and J are TRBV5-1 and TRBJ1-6, with 7 bases identical to TRBD1. Trimming cost V 4 bases and J 5 bases; bases outside gene matches: 3. From germline, CDR1 is SGHRS and CDR2 YFSETQ. There are 14 residues in the CDR3. The CDR3 region has the DNA TGCGCCAGCAGCCAGGGACAGAATAATTCACCCCTCCACTTT. This codes for CASSQGQNNSPLHF.

This clonotype was detected only a few times. The gene calls are TRBV9 and TRBJ2-7, with 9 bases matching TRBD1. The CDR3 runs to 18 residues. From germline, CDR1 is SGDLS and CDR2 YYNGEE. Trimming at V came to 3 bases and at J to 7 bases, leaving 20 bases not matched to a gene. As DNA, the CDR3 is TGTGCCAGCAGCGCCCGAGGGACAGGGTTCCTCCAGGTGGATGAGCAGTACTTC. Residues: CASSARGTGFLQVDEQYF.

In its sample, this clonotype was seen many times. CDR3 residues: CSARDLSGQLMTQYF. The CDR3 DNA follows: TGCAGTGCTAGAGATTTGTCGGGACAGCTAATGACCCAGTACTTC. The V and J genes are TRBV20-1 and TRBJ2-5; 7 bases map to TRBD1. Unmatched junction bases numbered 11, after V lost 0 bases and J lost 7 bases. In germline, CDR1 is DFQATT, CDR2 SNEGSKA (reference sequence). This CDR3 spans 15 amino acids.

This clonotype was detected only a few times. The chain employs TRBV4-2 and TRBJ1-5; 7 nucleotides agree with TRBD1. Germline V CDR1 and CDR2: LGHNA, YNFKEQ. Trimming cost V 1 base and J 1 base; bases outside gene matches: 7. CDR3 length: 17 residues. Here the CDR3 reads CASSQGEGALSNQPQHF. The CDR3, as DNA: TGTGCCAGCAGCCAAGGAGAGGGGGCGTTGAGCAATCAGCCCCAGCATTTT.

The gene calls are TRBV15 and TRBJ2-2; D is unclear. V lost 1 base, J lost 2 bases, and 5 bases lay in between. From germline, CDR1 is LNHNV and CDR2 YYDKDF (reference sequence). This CDR3 contains 14 residues. CDR3 in amino acids: CATSRVSNTGELFF. CDR3 DNA sequence: TGTGCCACCAGCAGAGTTTCCAACACCGGGGAGCTGTTTTTT.

The chain is built from TRBV12-3 or TRBV12-4 and TRBJ2-1; D is possibly TRBD2 (5 bases). Between the trimmed V and J ends, which lost 3 bases and 2 bases, there was a span of 8 bases. This CDR3 has 14 residues. This CDR3 reads CASSLTNPYNEQFF. The CDR3 DNA sequence: TGTGCCAGCAGTTTGACTAACCCCTACAATGAGCAGTTCTTC.